This T cell receptor (beta chain) was captured by sequencing in a study of blood T cell repertoires in COVID-19. Turning to the study itself: PBMCs, B-cell-depleted T cells, or T cells were the source of the cDNA or gDNA that made up the material.

Authors' methods: Counts of nucleated cells, estimated from reference gene primer amplification, were obtained. Produced via immunoSEQ multiplex PCR; TCRdb's table is partial and in-frame only. That table is the source of V, J and clone size, and D and trimming were worked out from the DNA. The data contain 250,000 to 350,000 clones, around 88% of them seen just once; the ten biggest clones take up under 15%. CDR1 is LNHDA and CDR2 is SQIVND in the germline V gene (reference sequence). V shed 7 bases, J shed 2 bases, and the junction held 3 bases outside the gene matches. This CDR3 region has 13 residues.

The sequence was obtained from a woman in her 70s with COVID-19, enrolled during active disease. This chain connects TRBV19 to TRBJ1-2; 8 nucleotides match TRBD1. The sample taken for sequencing was peripheral blood. CDR3 sequence: CASTDRGNYGYTF. CDR3 nucleotide sequence: TGTGCCAGTACCGACAGGGGAAACTATGGCTACACCTTC.